This T cell receptor (beta chain) was identified during a study of cytomegalovirus exposure and HLA in healthy donors. Study information: A prior study identified 100 million to 130 million unique TCR beta sequences from 180 million or so T cells.

Whole-study results and caveats: Researchers counted roughly 150 TCR beta chains as cytomegalovirus-associated. Most observed TCR sequences were rare, whereas some public TCRs were detected in many donors.

The CDR3 length is 14 residues. V was shortened by 2 bases and J by 5 bases, with 12 bases between the two germline ends. Germline V gives CDR1 KGHSH, CDR2 LQKENI. Details on this clone: Its antigen is still unknown.

The study ran its PCR with 60 Vbeta and 13 Jbeta primers. Repertoires were generated with immunoSEQ multiplex PCR, while TCRdb's copy carries only in-frame clones and drops some. The repertoire holds 110,000 to 150,000 clones, with 60% to 85% as singletons. This clonotype was obtained from a man aged 25-45 years in good health and CMV-seronegative. Sequencing was carried out using PBMCs. J is TRBJ1-1 and V is TRBV18, with D perhaps TRBD1 (6 bases). CDR3 sequence (DNA): TGTGCCAGCTCACCAGCACAGGGAGGGACTGAAGCTTTCTTT. Translation gives CASSPAQGGTEAFF.